This TCR beta chain was recovered during a study of T cell responses to AZD1222 COVID-19 vaccine. Study as a whole: Investigators merged groups given second doses at roughly 4 or roughly 12 weeks. Study-wide results and caveats: After two AZD1222 doses, spike-specific TCR breadth and depth rose versus day 0.

Only in-frame clones appear in the TCRdb table, and some are missing; sequencing was by immunoSEQ multiplex PCR. The table records under 150,000 clones, under 95% of them present only once. The CDR3 extends over 13 amino acids. V shed 3 bases and J shed 3 bases, with 9 bases lying between them. Looked up from germline, CDR1 is SGHTA and CDR2 is FQGNSA. Note on this clone: Antigen unknown.

The clonotype originates from an adult in good health. The source material was peripheral blood, sampled on day 0 of AZD1222 vaccination. This chain links TRBV7-2 with TRBJ2-7, with a possible D match to TRBD1 (6 bases). The CDR3 protein is CASSFTQGYEQYF. CDR3 bases: TGTGCCAGCAGCTTCACACAGGGCTACGAGCAGTACTTC.